This TCR beta chain comes out of a study of shared clonotypes between healthy human individuals (dated by TCRdb to about 2020). Some background on the complete study: The cohort included three men and a couple of women between 18 and 49 years of age. Libraries were prepared and TCR repertoires were sequenced by different laboratories using diverse techniques, in order to increase sequencing depth and limit assay-specific biases. For each donor, CD4 naive and CD4 memory were each given three plates, CD8 naive was given two plates, and CD8 memory was given one plate. To estimate repertoire size and how much clonotypes are shared between individuals, the study performed deep sequencing of blood TCR repertoires from a few healthy adults. Leukapheresis yielded between about 0.9 and 8.9 billion PBMCs per donor.

Regarding this clone: Its target antigen remains unknown. Base-call qualities are not available, and no considerably larger clone is one nucleotide away.

The donors were healthy, HIV-negative adults with no recently reported acute infections or vaccinations. Every donor was a Caucasian adult residing in Nashville, Tennessee, USA. CD4+ T cells were enriched through magnetic negative selection, after which naive cells were positively selected on CD45RA and the remaining negative fraction served as the memory subset. Blood was obtained by leukapheresis, after which PBMCs were separated by Ficoll-Histopaque density gradient centrifugation and cryopreserved in liquid nitrogen vapor phase. Purity and quantity of every magnetically sorted T cell population were checked by analytical flow cytometry. From each sorted fraction, genomic DNA was isolated and quantified by UV absorbance on a Nanodrop 2000c. Using the deep immunoSEQ assay, multiplex PCR amplified TCR CDR3 regions from genomic DNA. Genomic DNA extracted from each cell subset was distributed evenly over all wells of several immunoSEQ 96-well plates, and each plate served as one replicate. Each replicate PCR for sorted subsets received around 210 ng genomic DNA, equal to about 30,000 T cell genomes. The purified libraries were quantified using a Qubit 3.0 fluorometer, sized with a Bioanalyzer 2100, and then quantified again using the KAPA Library Quantification kit. Each immunoSEQ 96-well plate was sequenced on its own single-read 150-cycle Illumina NextSeq 550 flow cell. In the source study's methods: The immunoSEQ output contained only junctional sequences without quality scores, so filtering could not match that applied to full-length reads. To assign V/J genes and CDR3, sequences were annotated using PyIR, a Python wrapper for IgBLAST v1.9, with IMGT germline references. Reads were filtered out if the reads had weak V/J assignments (E-value above 1e-6), no CDR3, stop codons, out-of-frame junctions, or ambiguous translated residues. A V3J clonotype was defined by an identical inferred V gene, J gene, and CDR3 amino acid sequence. To compute the percentage overlap between repertoires, the number of shared unique clonotypes was divided by the size of the smaller repertoire. Repertoire richness was assessed with RTK rarefaction, the Chao1 estimator, and Recon v2.1 estimates of unobserved clonotypes. For all TCRbeta clonotypes obtained by the gDNA method from several donors, generation probabilities were computed with OLGA. In its TCRdb copy, this immuneACCESS table keeps in-frame sequences only and misses some clones. Where compared with another copy, unresolved V genes explain less than half of these, and the others have no known cause. The V and J calls and clone size come from that table; D and trimming were worked out from the DNA. This sample lists more than 850,000 clones; approximately 80% were detected once. The top ten hold 0.5% to 0.6% of the sample.

Trimming removed 1 base from V and 3 bases from J, leaving 10 bases between the germline ends. The germline V gene supplies CDR1 SGHRS and CDR2 YFSETQ. The CDR3, cysteine through phenylalanine, is 15 amino acids long. Solely the CDR3 DNA is kept, with 45 bases framed from the first base. Beyond this particular receptor, the publication reports: Estimated clonotype richness was generally larger for naive than for memory subsets. Across several donors, about 5.2% of naive CD4, roughly 3.5% of naive CD8, 2.3% of memory CD4, and 0.4% of memory CD8 clonotypes were shared. Sampling was restricted to blood, and TCR repertoires in tissues likely differ from the TCR repertoires found in blood. Higher generation probabilities were observed for clonotypes shared by all four sorted-subset donors than for non-shared clonotypes. Based on pairwise subsampling, the degree of clonotype sharing among donors was expected to be affected by sequencing depth. Because the study included a small number of donors, the genetic and exposure-history diversity represented was limited. Even with the large sequencing depth, rarefaction of the sorted-subset datasets indicated that sequencing was incomplete.

The chain links TRBV5-1 with TRBJ1-4, with no confident D gene call. The sample taken for sequencing was memory CD4+ T cells from PBMCs. Reading the label with the study, this specimen's cell subset or site is: CD45RA-negative fraction. This clonotype originated in a man aged 18-30 years in good health. Some clones in this sample may be carry-over from other donors' samples. The nucleotides read TGCGCCAGCAGCTTGATGTCGGGGTCTAATGAAAAACTGTTTTTT. This yields the protein CASSLMSGSNEKLFF.